This T cell receptor (beta chain) was identified during a study of graft-versus-host responses after intestinal transplantation. Looking at the study overall: Every recipient had anti-thymocyte globulin induction and approximately 3 years of tacrolimus plus steroids.

Assay: immunoSEQ multiplex PCR; the TCRdb copy retains only in-frame clones and omits some. The table has 45,000 to 60,000 clones, about 93% seen once. J was trimmed by 3 bases and V by 0 bases; bases with no gene match: 2. This CDR3 spans 15 amino acids. Germline values: CDR1 SGHTA, CDR2 FQGNSA. On this clone: The antigen remains unidentified.

The chain links TRBV7-2 to TRBJ2-1; 7 nucleotides line up with TRBD2. The material sequenced was unstimulated CD4+ T cells sorted from spleen or lymph node cells, taken before transplant. This TCR derives from a human donor who was the organ donor for an intestinal transplant. The CDR3: CASSLAVAGYNEQFF. CDR3 in DNA: TGTGCCAGCAGCTTAGCCGTAGCGGGCTACAATGAGCAGTTCTTC.